This TCR beta chain comes out of a study of cytomegalovirus exposure and HLA in healthy donors. About the research overall: A subsequent analysis reported that the approximately 120 validation repertoires were produced on the same platform that had also been used for the 600 to 800 first-cohort repertoires. Findings and caveats of the study: Cytomegalovirus status was reportedly diagnosed by the classifier with high sensitivity and specificity. Rarity characterized most TCR sequences, yet some public TCRs appeared in many donors.

The donors were part of the validation cohort, which consisted of about 120 subjects and was separate from the first cohort of 666 subjects. Remarks on this clone: What it binds is unknown. One end of the junction does not line up with germline, which may come from a read error. In the same sample, other DNA sequences code for this CDR3.

Measured with immunoSEQ multiplex PCR; TCRdb has only the in-frame clones, and not every one. This sample has 55,000 to 70,000 clones, with more than 85% found just once. The CDR3 spans 12 residues. The germline V gene encodes CDR1 SGHDT and CDR2 YYEEEE. The chain couples TRBV5-6 to TRBJ2-7; unclear D gene. Sample: PBMCs. The receptor's source is a woman aged 30 to 39 in good health and CMV-seronegative. Here the CDR3 DNA reads TGCGCCAGCAGCTTAGGAGCCTACGAGCAGTACTTC. The encoded protein is CASSLGAYEQYF.